Listed below are T cell receptor beta chains from one sample, sequenced in a study of blood T cell repertoires in COVID-19. Only in-frame clones appear in the TCRdb table, and some are missing; sequencing was by immunoSEQ multiplex PCR. The sample yields roughly 320,000 clones, around nine tenths seen once. Sequenced sample: PBMCs or T cells enriched from blood (not recorded which). Receptors originate from a woman aged 25 to 39 who had been exposed to COVID-19. Each CDR3 is given with its conserved first and last residue. Fields, in order: clone size, J gene, V gene, D gene, CDR3 protein, CDR3 DNA. D genes are given only for firm matches. The size entry is marked missing in some rows and otherwise reads once, few, many or a size class.

clone size: NA; J gene: TRBJ1-1; V gene: TRBV19; D gene: NA; CDR3 protein: CASTIGTGRDTEAFF; CDR3 DNA: TGTGCCAGTACCATTGGTACAGGGCGGGACACTGAAGCTTTCTTT
clone size: once; J gene: TRBJ1-2; V gene: TRBV19; D gene: NA; CDR3 protein: CASSIVGSSIYGYTF; CDR3 DNA: TGTGCCAGTAGTATAGTGGGCAGCTCCATCTATGGCTACACCTTC
clone size: NA; J gene: TRBJ2-7; V gene: TRBV6-5; D gene: NA; CDR3 protein: CASIRTAFSYEQYF; CDR3 DNA: TGTGCCAGCATTAGGACAGCTTTCTCCTACGAGCAGTACTTC
clone size: NA; J gene: TRBJ2-3; V gene: TRBV7-2; D gene: TRBD1; CDR3 protein: CASSSQGAATQYF; CDR3 DNA: TGTGCCAGCAGTTCACAGGGGGCGGCTACGCAGTATTTT
clone size: NA; J gene: TRBJ1-5; V gene: TRBV19; D gene: NA; CDR3 protein: CASSINYRHSNQPQHF; CDR3 DNA: TGTGCCAGTAGTATCAATTACCGACATAGCAATCAGCCCCAGCATTTT
clone size: NA; J gene: TRBJ2-1; V gene: TRBV29-1; D gene: NA; CDR3 protein: CSVGHYNEQFF; CDR3 DNA: TGCAGCGTGGGCCACTACAATGAGCAGTTCTTC
clone size: NA; J gene: TRBJ1-2; V gene: TRBV5-4; D gene: TRBD1; CDR3 protein: CASSLDWTGALGGYGYTF; CDR3 DNA: TGTGCCAGCAGCTTGGATTGGACAGGGGCATTGGGAGGCTATGGCTACACCTTC
clone size: NA; J gene: TRBJ1-3; V gene: TRBV10-3; D gene: NA; CDR3 protein: CASTLSSGNTIYF; CDR3 DNA: TGTGCCAGCACCCTGAGCTCTGGAAACACCATATATTTT
clone size: once; J gene: TRBJ1-2; V gene: TRBV27; D gene: NA; CDR3 protein: CASSLSIGANYGYTF; CDR3 DNA: TGTGCCAGCAGTTTATCGATAGGGGCTAACTATGGCTACACCTTC
clone size: NA; J gene: TRBJ2-3; V gene: TRBV5-6; D gene: NA; CDR3 protein: CASGKNGVDTQYF; CDR3 DNA: TGTGCCAGCGGCAAGAATGGTGTAGATACGCAGTATTTT
clone size: NA; J gene: TRBJ2-1; V gene: TRBV5-1; D gene: TRBD2; CDR3 protein: CASSSGVAGGREQFF; CDR3 DNA: TGCGCCAGCAGCTCCGGGGTAGCGGGGGGTCGTGAGCAGTTCTTC
clone size: once; J gene: TRBJ1-2; V gene: TRBV27; D gene: NA; CDR3 protein: CASSLSRTNGYTF; CDR3 DNA: TGTGCCAGCAGTTTATCGAGGACAAATGGCTACACCTTC
clone size: few; J gene: TRBJ1-1; V gene: TRBV6-5; D gene: NA; CDR3 protein: CASSARSGTLGAFF; CDR3 DNA: TGTGCCAGCAGCGCCAGATCGGGAACACTGGGAGCTTTCTTT